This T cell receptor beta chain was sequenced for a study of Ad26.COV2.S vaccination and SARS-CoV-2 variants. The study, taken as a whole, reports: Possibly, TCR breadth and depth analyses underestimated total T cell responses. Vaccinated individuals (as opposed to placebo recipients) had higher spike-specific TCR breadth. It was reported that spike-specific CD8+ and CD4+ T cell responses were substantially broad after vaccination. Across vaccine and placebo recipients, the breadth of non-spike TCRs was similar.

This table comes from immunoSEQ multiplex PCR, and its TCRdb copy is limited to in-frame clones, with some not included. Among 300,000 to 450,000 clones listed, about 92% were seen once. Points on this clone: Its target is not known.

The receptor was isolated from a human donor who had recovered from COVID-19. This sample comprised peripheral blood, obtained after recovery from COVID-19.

The CDR3 region is CASSSGQAGQETQYF. CDR3 sequence (DNA): TGCGCCAGCAGCAGCGGACAGGCTGGCCAAGAGACCCAGTACTTC. The rearrangement uses TRBV5-1 and TRBJ2-5; 7 nucleotides agree with TRBD1. Germline values: CDR1 SGHRS, CDR2 YFSETQ. The ends lost 4 bases at V and 1 base at J; junction bases unmatched: 7. CDR3 length: 15 amino acids.